This TCR beta chain was sequenced during a study of T-cell reconstitution after alpha-beta-depleted transplantation in children. The germline V and J ends were trimmed by 2 bases and 6 bases, with 11 bases remaining between them. Germline V gives CDR1 KGHSH, CDR2 LQKENI. This CDR3 is built from 14 residues. This clonotype has a handful of counts. The library targeted TCRbeta and was prepared with unique molecular identifiers. A single record per CDR3 protein comes from TCRdb applying MiXCR to the PCR reads. The sample has about 610,000 distinct CDR3 sequences; about 10% are singletons. J is TRBJ2-1 and V is TRBV18; tentative D call: TRBD2 (6 bases). The sequences come from PBMCs from the stem cell graft donor, collected from the stem cell graft. The sequence derives from a human donor who donated a stem cell graft to a child with acute myeloid leukemia. CDR3 bases: TGTGCCAGCTCACCAGGGGACTTGGGCAATGAGCAGTTCTTC. It specifies CASSPGDLGNEQFF.